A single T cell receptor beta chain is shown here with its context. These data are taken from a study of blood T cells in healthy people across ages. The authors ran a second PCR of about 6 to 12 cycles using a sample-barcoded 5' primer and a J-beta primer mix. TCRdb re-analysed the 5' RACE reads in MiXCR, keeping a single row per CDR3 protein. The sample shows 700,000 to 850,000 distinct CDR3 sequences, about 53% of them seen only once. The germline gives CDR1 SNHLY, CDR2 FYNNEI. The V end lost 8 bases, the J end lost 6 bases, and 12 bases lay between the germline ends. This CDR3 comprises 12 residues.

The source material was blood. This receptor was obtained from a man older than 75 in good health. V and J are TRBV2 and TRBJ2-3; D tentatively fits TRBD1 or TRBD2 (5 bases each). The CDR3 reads CASRGSPDTQYF. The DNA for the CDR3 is TGTGCCAGCCGGGGCTCACCGGATACGCAGTATTTT.